The clone carrying this TCR beta chain has a single count. The data stem from a study of T cell changes during pregnancy in multiple sclerosis. The CDR3 extends over 14 amino acids. Germline V gene sequence: CDR1 SGHAT, CDR2 FQNNGV. The V gene end was trimmed by 2 bases and the J gene end by 7 bases; junction bases not matched to a gene: 4. The method was immunoSEQ multiplex PCR; TCRdb's version includes in-frame clones alone and lacks a portion of them. The repertoire has about 67,000 clones, about 88% of them found once; the top ten carry around 2.3%. This TCR came from a female donor with multiple sclerosis, enrolled in a pregnancy study. The source material was peripheral blood, sampled in the first trimester of pregnancy. V usage is TRBV11-2 and J usage is TRBJ2-1; TRBD2 aligns across 8 bases. The CDR3 DNA is TGTGCCAGCAGCTTACCGGGGGGGCCGAATGAGCAGTTCTTC. The encoded protein is CASSLPGGPNEQFF.